What follows is one TCR beta chain and its context. Its cognate antigen is unknown. Here immunoSEQ multiplex PCR was the method, and the copy in TCRdb shows in-frame clones only, minus some. The sample has approximately 130,000 clones; approximately 93% are singletons. This sample was included in a study of T cell responses to AZD1222 COVID-19 vaccine. Study-level background: Combined were second doses at about 4 or about 12 weeks.

Study-wide results and caveats: Spike-specific TCR repertoires showed rising breadth and depth after two AZD1222 doses. Females outnumbered males among donors, who were mostly white British; clonal diversity was possibly underestimated.

The CDR3 covers 14 residues. CDR1 and CDR2 (germline): LGHDT, YNNKEL (reference sequence). V was clipped by 0 bases and J by 5 bases, with 8 bases between them. The sequence was collected from an adult in good health. This chain links TRBV3-1 (or the pseudogene TRBV3-2) with TRBJ1-5; D is possibly TRBD1 (6 bases). The sample in question was peripheral blood, obtained on day 0 of AZD1222 vaccination. Written as DNA, the CDR3 is TGTGCCAGCAGCCAAGATCCAGGGGATCAGCCCCAGCATTTT. Amino acid sequence: CASSQDPGDQPQHF.